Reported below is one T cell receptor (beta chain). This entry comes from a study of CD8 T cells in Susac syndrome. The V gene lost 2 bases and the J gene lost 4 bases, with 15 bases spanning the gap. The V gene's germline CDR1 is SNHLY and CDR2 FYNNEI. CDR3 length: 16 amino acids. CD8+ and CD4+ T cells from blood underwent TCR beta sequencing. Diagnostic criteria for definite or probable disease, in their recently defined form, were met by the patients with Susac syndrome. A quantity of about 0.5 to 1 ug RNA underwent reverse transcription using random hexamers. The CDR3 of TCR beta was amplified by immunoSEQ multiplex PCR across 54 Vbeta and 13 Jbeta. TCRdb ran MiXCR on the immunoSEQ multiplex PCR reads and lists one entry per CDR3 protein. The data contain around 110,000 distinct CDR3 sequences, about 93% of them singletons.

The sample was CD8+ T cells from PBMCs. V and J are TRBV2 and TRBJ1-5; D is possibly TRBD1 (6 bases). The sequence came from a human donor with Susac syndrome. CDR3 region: CASSEWFTGRNQPQHF. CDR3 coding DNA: TGTGCCAGCAGTGAATGGTTTACAGGGAGGAATCAGCCCCAGCATTTT.